Listed here are 17 T cell receptor beta chains from one sample, sequenced in a study of cytomegalovirus exposure and HLA in healthy donors. The PCR had 60 Vbeta and 13 Jbeta primers. Some clones are missing from TCRdb's copy, which holds only in-frame ones; the method was immunoSEQ multiplex PCR. The sample has 120,000 to 150,000 clones, more than 75% seen once. Sequenced material: PBMCs. Source of these receptors: a woman in her thirties or forties in good health and CMV-seropositive.

The gene calls are TRBV5-1 and TRBJ1-2, with D maybe TRBD1 (5 bases). Germline V gene lookup returns CDR1 SGHRS and CDR2 YFSETQ. Trimming left V 3 bases short and J 0 bases short, with 12 bases between. This CDR3 is built from 15 residues. The DNA of the CDR3 is TGCGCCAGCAGCTCCGGAGGGGCTGCTAACTATGGCTACACCTTC. Translation gives CASSSGGAANYGYTF.

The V gene is TRBV2, the J gene TRBJ2-2, with TRBD1 as a possible D gene (6 bases). V was pared by 5 bases and J by 8 bases, with 12 bases between. The CDR3 contains 13 residues. Germline CDR1 reads SNHLY; CDR2 reads FYNNEI. The CDR3 DNA reads as TGTGCCAGCAGTAGGGAAAGGGGGGGGGAGCTGTTTTTT. Its translation is CASSRERGGELFF.

The rearrangement uses TRBV29-1 and TRBJ2-7; 7 positions match TRBD1. V was pared by 6 bases and J by 2 bases, with 7 bases of the junction left unmatched. CDR3 size: 13 residues. Germline lookup yields CDR1 SQVTM and CDR2 ANQGSEA. CDR3 amino acids: CSVVGTETYEQYF. The CDR3 DNA follows: TGCAGCGTAGTGGGGACAGAGACCTACGAGCAGTACTTC.

The CDR3: CASSDLAGVGTGELFF. The CDR3 region has the DNA TGTGCCAGCAGTGACCTAGCGGGAGTGGGCACCGGGGAGCTGTTTTTT. V and J are TRBV6-1 and TRBJ2-2, with 10 nucleotides matching TRBD2. Germline values: CDR1 MNHNS, CDR2 SASEGT. J lost 4 bases, V lost 3 bases, and 5 bases had no gene match. CDR3 length: 16 amino acids.

This chain links TRBV11-1 with TRBJ2-2; 13 bases are a match to TRBD2. Germline V CDR1 and CDR2: SGHAT, FQDESV (reference sequence). The CDR3 totals 16 residues. V was clipped by 5 bases and J by 5 bases; unmatched bases: 5. CDR3 nucleotide sequence: TGTGCCAGCAGCCCCCGGACTAGCGGGAGTACCGGGGAGCTGTTTTTT. Translated, it gives CASSPRTSGSTGELFF.

The J gene is TRBJ2-7, the V gene TRBV5-1, with D tentatively TRBD2 (6 bases). The germline gives CDR1 SGHRS, CDR2 YFSETQ. V lost 0 bases and J lost 4, with 14 bases in between. The CDR3 runs 15 residues. The CDR3: CASSLVSGKGYEQYF. The CDR3 nucleotides are TGCGCCAGCAGCTTGGTTAGCGGAAAGGGGTACGAGCAGTACTTC.

The chain recombines TRBV9 with TRBJ1-1; D is undetermined. Trimming left V 4 bases short and J 0 bases short, with 13 bases between. Per the germline V gene, CDR1 is SGDLS and CDR2 is YYNGEE. The CDR3 is 15 amino acids. The CDR3 reads CASSPSGVVNTEAFF. The CDR3 nucleotides are TGTGCCAGCAGCCCCTCCGGGGTTGTGAACACTGAAGCTTTCTTT.

Concerning this clone: Other DNA variants within this sample encode the same CDR3. The gene calls are TRBV19 and TRBJ2-7; 8 bases map to TRBD1. The CDR3 covers 13 residues. Trimming at V came to 5 bases and at J to 3 bases, leaving 3 bases not matched to a gene. CDR1 and CDR2 (germline): LNHDA, SQIVND (reference sequence). The CDR3 reads CASSLTGVYEQYF. The CDR3 DNA sequence: TGTGCCAGTAGTCTGACAGGGGTCTACGAGCAGTACTTC.

The gene calls are TRBV18 and TRBJ2-2, with D perhaps TRBD1 (5 bases). Germline CDR1 is KGHSH and CDR2 is LQKENI. The V end lost 3 bases, the J end lost 1 base, and 9 bases lay between the germline ends. This CDR3 is built from 15 residues. In DNA form, the CDR3 reads TGTGCCAGCTCACCGCAGGGAAGGAACACCGGGGAGCTGTTTTTT. This translates into CASSPQGRNTGELFF.

V gene TRBV2 combines with J gene TRBJ1-3; D call uncertain. V was pared by 2 bases and J by 8 bases, with 7 bases between. Per the germline V gene, CDR1 is SNHLY and CDR2 is FYNNEI. This CDR3 is built from 12 residues. CDR3 sequence reads: CASSETSYTIYF. DNA for the CDR3: TGTGCCAGCAGTGAAACGAGCTACACCATATATTTT.

The chain uses TRBV7-2 and TRBJ2-2, with D possibly TRBD1 on 6 matching bases. The CDR3 sequence is 16 residues long. Looked up from germline, CDR1 is SGHTA and CDR2 is FQGNSA. V dropped 5 bases and J dropped 3 bases, with 16 bases sitting between them. The CDR3 region has the DNA TGTGCCAGCAGCCAGGGGTGGGGGTCCCACACCGGGGAGCTGTTTTTT. This translates into CASSQGWGSHTGELFF.

The chain carries TRBV6-5 and TRBJ2-7; 7 bases are a match to TRBD1. Germline V gene lookup returns CDR1 MNHEY and CDR2 SVGAGI. Losses at the gene ends were 2 bases for V and 2 bases for J; bases not matched to a gene: 6. The CDR3 loop spans 15 amino acids. The CDR3 here is CASSYRPGQTYEQYF. CDR3 DNA sequence: TGTGCCAGCAGTTACCGACCGGGACAGACCTACGAGCAGTACTTC.

The V and J genes are TRBV28 and TRBJ2-5, with D possibly TRBD1 on 5 matching bases. There are 14 residues in the CDR3. With 6 bases removed from V and 2 bases from J, the gap between germline ends came to 13 bases. CDR1 and CDR2 from the germline V gene are MDHEN and SYDVKM. The CDR3 spells CASRQPRVQETQYF. CDR3 in DNA: TGTGCCAGCAGGCAACCCAGGGTACAAGAGACCCAGTACTTC.

The V gene is TRBV7-9, the J gene TRBJ2-1; D gene unclear. Germline loops: CDR1 SEHNR, CDR2 FQNEAQ (reference sequence). V was trimmed by 7 bases and J by 2 bases, leaving 9 bases between them. This CDR3 is 13 amino acids long. The CDR3 nucleotides are TGTGCCAGCATTGTAACAGCCTACAATGAGCAGTTCTTC. It codes for CASIVTAYNEQFF. The whole variable domain, filled in from reference TRBV7-9 and TRBJ2-1, reads DTGVSQNPRHKITKRGQNVTFRCDPISEHNRLYWYRQTLGQGPEFLTYFQNEAQLEKSRLLSDRFSAERPKGSFSTLEIQRTEQGDSAMYLCASIVTAYNEQFFGPGTRLTVL.

This clone was seen once. The chain joins TRBV19 to TRBJ1-2; 7 nucleotides agree with TRBD1. Trimming removed 7 bases from V and 7 bases from J; junction bases left unmatched: 9. Germline lookup yields CDR1 LNHDA and CDR2 SQIVND (reference sequence). The CDR3 runs to 13 residues. The DNA for the CDR3 is TGTGCCAGTACCCCGACAGGGCTAAGTGGCTACACCTTC. This translates into CASTPTGLSGYTF. Full variable domain (outside the CDR3, taken from reference TRBV19 and TRBJ1-2): DGGITQSPKYLFRKEGQNVTLSCEQNLNHDAMYWYRQDPGQGLRLIYYSQIVNDFQKGDIAEGYSVSREKKESFPLTVTSAQKNPTAFYLCASTPTGLSGYTFGSGTRLTVV.

The rearrangement joins TRBV28 to TRBJ1-5, with 10 bases aligning to TRBD1. Per the germline V gene, CDR1 is MDHEN and CDR2 is SYDVKM. The CDR3 is 16 amino acids. V was clipped by 5 bases and J by 6 bases; unmatched bases: 10. The CDR3 region is CASSITGTGELQPQHF. In DNA form, the CDR3 reads TGTGCCAGCAGTATAACCGGGACAGGGGAGCTTCAGCCCCAGCATTTT.

Details on this clone: At one end the junction does not follow the germline gene, possibly because of a read error. The rearrangement joins TRBV7-7 to TRBJ2-7; TRBD1 might be the D (6 bases). The CDR3 runs to 14 residues. Germline V gene lookup returns CDR1 SSHAT and CDR2 FNYEAQ (reference sequence). In DNA form, the CDR3 reads TGTGCTAGCAGCCCACAGGGAATTGTCCACGAGCAGTACTTC. Translating gives CASSPQGIVHEQYF. The full variable domain, its missing parts supplied by reference TRBV7-7 and TRBJ2-7, is GAGVSQSPRYKVTKRGQDVTLRCDPISSHATLYWYQQALGQGPEFLTYFNYEAQPDKSGLPSDRFSAERPEGSISTLTIQRTEQRDSAMYRCASSPQGIVHEQYFGPGTRLTVT.